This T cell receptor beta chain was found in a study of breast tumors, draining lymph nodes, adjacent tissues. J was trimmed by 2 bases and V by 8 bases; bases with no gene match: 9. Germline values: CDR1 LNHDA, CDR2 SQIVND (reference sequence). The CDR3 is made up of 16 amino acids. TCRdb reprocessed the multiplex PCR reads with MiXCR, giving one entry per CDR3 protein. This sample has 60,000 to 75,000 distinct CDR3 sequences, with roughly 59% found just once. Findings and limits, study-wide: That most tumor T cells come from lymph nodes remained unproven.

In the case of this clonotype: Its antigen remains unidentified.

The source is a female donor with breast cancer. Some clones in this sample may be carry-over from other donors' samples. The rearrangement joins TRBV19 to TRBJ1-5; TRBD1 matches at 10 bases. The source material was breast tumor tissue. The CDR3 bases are TGTGCCAGTGGGACAGGGGCGAGAGTCGGCAATCAGCCCCAGCATTTT. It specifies CASGTGARVGNQPQHF.